This T cell receptor (beta chain) derives from a study of blood T cell repertoires in COVID-19. Profiling relied on immunoSEQ multiplex PCR, and the TCRdb table lists in-frame clones only, not all of them. The sample carries some 210,000 clones, 82% recorded once. The CDR3 is made up of 14 amino acids. From germline, CDR1 is SGHAT and CDR2 FQDESV (reference sequence). Losses at the gene ends were 1 base for V and 5 bases for J; bases not matched to a gene: 2. V usage is TRBV11-1 and J usage is TRBJ2-1, with 7 bases matching TRBD2. The sequencing input was peripheral blood. This clonotype was obtained from a woman between 40 and 55 years old with acute or convalescent COVID-19. The CDR3 loop is CASSLVGTNNEQFF. The CDR3 region has the DNA TGTGCCAGCAGCTTAGTGGGGACTAACAATGAGCAGTTCTTC.